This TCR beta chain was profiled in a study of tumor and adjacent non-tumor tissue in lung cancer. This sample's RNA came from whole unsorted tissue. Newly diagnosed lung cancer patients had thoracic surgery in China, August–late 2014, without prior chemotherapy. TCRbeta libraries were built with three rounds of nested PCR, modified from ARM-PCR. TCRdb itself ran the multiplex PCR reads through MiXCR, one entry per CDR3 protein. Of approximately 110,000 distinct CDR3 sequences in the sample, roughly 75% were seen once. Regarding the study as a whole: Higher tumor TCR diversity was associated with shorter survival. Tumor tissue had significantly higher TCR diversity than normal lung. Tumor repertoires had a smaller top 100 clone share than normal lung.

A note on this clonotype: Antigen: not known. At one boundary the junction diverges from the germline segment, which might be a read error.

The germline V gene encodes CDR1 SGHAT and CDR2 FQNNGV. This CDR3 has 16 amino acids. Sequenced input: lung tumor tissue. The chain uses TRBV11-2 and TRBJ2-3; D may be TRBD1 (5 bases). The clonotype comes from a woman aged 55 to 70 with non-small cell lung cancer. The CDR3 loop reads CVSSLRSQVITYTQYF. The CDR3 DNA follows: TGTGTCAGCAGCTTACGATCACAGGTTATCACATATACGCAGTATTTT.